This T cell receptor beta chain emerged from a study of cytotoxic CD8 clonotypes in ibrutinib-treated CLL. The table came from immunoSEQ multiplex PCR; TCRdb's copy has only in-frame clones and leaves some out. The table lists about 160,000 clones, about 88% of them singletons. Sequences were derived from PBMCs, sampled at disease progression, from a patient treated with ibrutinib. The TCR originated in a human donor with chronic lymphocytic leukemia.

The CDR3 DNA reads as TGCAGCGCCGCCTCGGCACAGCGGGTACCCTACGAGCAGTACTTC. Translation gives CSAASAQRVPYEQYF. The rearrangement uses TRBV29-1 and TRBJ2-7, with TRBD2 as a possible D gene (6 bases). The CDR3 is 15 amino acids. Germline V lookup: CDR1 SQVTM, CDR2 ANQGSEA. Trimming removed 7 bases from V and 2 bases from J, with 21 bases in between.